This T cell receptor (beta chain) was sequenced in a study (dated by TCRdb to between 2014 and 2017). Background for the entire study: The study set out to test whether tumor-infiltrating Tregs in breast cancer get recruited from blood Tregs or are instead converted in situ from other CD4+ T cell subsets. The paper as a whole reports these results and caveats: Tumor memory CD4+ T cell TCR gene usage was found to cluster with blood and lymph node memory CD4+ cells and with lymph node naive CD4+ cells. The larger-cohort validation was restricted to a single TCR beta V-J rearrangement rather than whole repertoires. Tumor-infiltrating Treg TCR alpha and beta sequences overlapped most with tumor naive CD4+ T cells, then with blood naive CD4+ T cells.

CDR1 and CDR2 were assigned from the germline V gene as SGHVS and FQNEAQ. V and J are truncated by 3 bases and 4 bases respectively, leaving an intervening sequence of 9 bases. The CDR3 starts with the cysteine, ends with the phenylalanine, and has 13 residues. The only DNA kept is the CDR3, 39 bases in frame from the first base. CD4+CD45RO+CD25- cells were isolated as memory CD4+ T cells. Tregs, naive and memory CD4+ T cells from tumor, blood and ipsilateral draining lymph nodes of about five breast cancer patients underwent full-length TCR alpha and beta sequencing. Tumor tissue, along with lymph nodes from ipsilateral axillary dissection, was perfused with PBS, minced, and then digested using collagenase I and hyaluronidase. Mononuclear cells from lymph nodes or roughly 54 ml of peripheral blood were isolated by Ficoll density gradient centrifugation. FACS confirmed that the sorted cell populations were more than 90% pure.

This clonotype has just one count. Its antigen remains unidentified. A much more abundant neighbour one base away suggests this may be a read error. Full-length TCR variable regions were amplified by 5' RACE PCR using constant-region reverse primers, and then by semi-nested PCR using Nested Universal Primer A. The ReliaPrep RNA Cell Miniprep System was used to extract total RNA, which was then reverse transcribed into 5'RACE-ready cDNA with the SMARTer RACE 5'/3' Kit. Full-length TCR alpha and beta libraries were barcoded with multiplex adaptors and sequenced on an Illumina MiSeq. Per the authors' processing: For each of nine subset-tissue groups, sequencing data from the five patients were pooled, and the groups were compared by unsupervised clustering of TCR gene usage. Repertoire similarity was calculated with the Morisita-Horn index, weighting shared sequences by their contribution to each repertoire. TCRdb applied fastp at Q25 and MiXCR to the public reads, then kept only in-frame beta chains. CDR3 protein duplicates are merged, each entry listing the most common genes and DNA. The authors' filters were not applied to this entry. The sample records tens of thousands of distinct CDR3 sequences, approximately 22% of which are singletons. The biggest ten clones account for under 3.5% of the sample.

This TCR derives from a female donor with breast cancer. The source material was memory CD4+ T cells sorted from a lymph node. The sample's cell subset or site label is to be understood as: memory CD4+ T cells, CD4+CD45RO+CD25-. The chain is assembled from TRBV7-8 and TRBJ1-1, with no confidently assigned D gene. The CDR3 here reads CASSFGKFTEAFF. The nucleotides are TGTGCCAGCAGCTTCGGCAAATTCACTGAAGCTTTCTTT. The variable domain in full, with residues beyond the CDR3 obtained from the reference TRBV7-8 and TRBJ1-1 genes, is GAGVSQSPRYKVAKRGQDVALRCDPISGHVSLFWYQQALGQGPEFLTYFQNEAQLDKSGLPSDRFFAERPEGSVSTLKIQRTQQEDSAVYLCASSFGKFTEAFFGQGTRLTVV.